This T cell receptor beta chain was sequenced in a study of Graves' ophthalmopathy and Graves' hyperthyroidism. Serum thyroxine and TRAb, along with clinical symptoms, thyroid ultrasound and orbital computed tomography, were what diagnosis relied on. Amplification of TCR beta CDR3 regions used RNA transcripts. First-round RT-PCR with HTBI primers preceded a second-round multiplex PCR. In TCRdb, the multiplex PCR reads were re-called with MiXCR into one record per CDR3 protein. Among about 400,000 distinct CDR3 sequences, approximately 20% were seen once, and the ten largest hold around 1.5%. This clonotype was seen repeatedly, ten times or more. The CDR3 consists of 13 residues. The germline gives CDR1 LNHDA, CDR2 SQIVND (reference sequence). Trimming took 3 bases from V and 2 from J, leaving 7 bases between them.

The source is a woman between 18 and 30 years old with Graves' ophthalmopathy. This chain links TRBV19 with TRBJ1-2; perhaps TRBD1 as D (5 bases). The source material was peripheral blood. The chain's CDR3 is CASSMGQNYGYTF. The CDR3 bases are TGTGCCAGTAGTATGGGGCAGAACTATGGCTACACCTTC. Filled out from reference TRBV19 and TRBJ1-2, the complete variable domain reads DGGITQSPKYLFRKEGQNVTLSCEQNLNHDAMYWYRQDPGQGLRLIYYSQIVNDFQKGDIAEGYSVSREKKESFPLTVTSAQKNPTAFYLCASSMGQNYGYTFGSGTRLTVV.